The 26 T cell receptor beta chains given below trace back to one sample, sequenced in a study of cytomegalovirus exposure and HLA in healthy donors. Use of 60 Vbeta and 13 Jbeta primers characterized the PCR. Clones were read by immunoSEQ multiplex PCR, and TCRdb kept only the in-frame ones, dropping some. The sample lists about 140,000 clones, under 85% occurring once. The sample consisted of PBMCs. The receptors stem from a man aged 18-30 years in good health and CMV-seronegative.

V usage is TRBV2 and J usage is TRBJ2-7, with 7 bases aligning to TRBD1. Germline V gene lookup returns CDR1 SNHLY and CDR2 FYNNEI. V trimming: 7 bases; J trimming: 0 bases; junction bases outside the gene matches: 6. The CDR3 consists of 14 residues. The CDR3, as DNA: TGTGCCAGCATGGGGGACAGCTTCTCCTACGAGCAGTACTTC. Translation gives CASMGDSFSYEQYF.

In this sample, this clone turned up a few times. J is TRBJ2-3 and V is TRBV5-8; D unclear. CDR3 length: 15 residues. Germline CDR1 SGHTS, CDR2 YDEGEE. Trimming cost V 0 bases and J 0 bases, with 8 bases left between them. In DNA, the CDR3 is TGTGCCAGCAGCTTGGCCGTAGTTAGCACAGATACGCAGTATTTT. Translated, it gives CASSLAVVSTDTQYF.

The V and J genes are TRBV5-1 and TRBJ1-2, with 8 bases aligning to TRBD1. Trimming took 0 bases from V and 2 from J; bases not matched to a gene: 9. Germline V gene lookup returns CDR1 SGHRS and CDR2 YFSETQ. The CDR3 extends over 17 amino acids. The CDR3 bases are TGCGCCAGCAGCTTGGAGGTGACAGGGGATAGCAACTATGGCTACACCTTC. Encoded protein: CASSLEVTGDSNYGYTF. The complete variable domain, with remaining parts taken from reference TRBV5-1 and TRBJ1-2, reads KAGVTQTPRYLIKTRGQQVTLSCSPISGHRSVSWYQQTPGQGLQFLFEYFSETQRNKGNFPGRFSGRQFSNSRSEMNVSTLELGDSALYLCASSLEVTGDSNYGYTFGSGTRLTVV.

This clone was recorded once. The chain combines TRBV5-6 with TRBJ2-2; possible D gene TRBD1, 6 bases. Germline CDR1 reads SGHDT; CDR2 reads YYEEEE. The CDR3 extends over 13 amino acids. Trimming took 3 bases from V and 9 from J, leaving 12 bases between them. In DNA form, the CDR3 reads TGTGCCAGCAGCTCCACAGGGTTTTGGGAGCTGTTTTTT. Translating it yields CASSSTGFWELFF.

The chain couples TRBV27 to TRBJ1-2, with TRBD1 matching 8 bases. This CDR3 spans 17 amino acids. V was pared by 3 bases and J by 6 bases, with 15 bases of the junction left unmatched. The germline gives CDR1 MNHEY, CDR2 SMNVEV (reference sequence). The CDR3 DNA follows: TGTGCCAGCAGTTTGGACCCGCAGGGGGCGCGTAGTCATGGCTACACCTTC. Translated: CASSLDPQGARSHGYTF.

The genes are TRBV19 and TRBJ2-7; 10 bases fit TRBD1. The CDR3 runs to 14 residues. Per germline, CDR1 LNHDA and CDR2 SQIVND (reference sequence). The V gene end was trimmed by 3 bases and the J gene end by 5 bases; junction bases not matched to a gene: 4. This CDR3 reads CASSIGTGEDEQYF. The DNA of the CDR3 is TGTGCCAGTAGTATTGGGACAGGGGAGGACGAGCAGTACTTC.

The chain couples TRBV14 to TRBJ1-1; D gene uncertain. CDR1 and CDR2 from the germline V gene are SGHDN and FVKESK. The CDR3 length is 12 residues. The V and J ends lost 4 bases and 6 bases respectively, with 9 bases between them. The chain's CDR3 is CASSPGLPEAFF. CDR3 nucleotide sequence: TGTGCCAGCAGCCCAGGATTGCCTGAAGCTTTCTTT.

CDR3 sequence: CASGWGTGNYGYTF. DNA of the CDR3: TGTGCCAGCGGGTGGGGGACAGGGAACTATGGCTACACCTTC. The rearrangement links TRBV5-6 to TRBJ1-2; 9 bases map to TRBD1. The V and J ends lost 7 bases and 2 bases, in that order; junction bases with no gene match: 6. This CDR3 has 14 residues. From germline, CDR1 is SGHDT and CDR2 YYEEEE.

The CDR3 DNA is TGTGCCAGCAGCCGAGGGGGGGAGGCCGAAAAACTGTTTTTT. This codes for CASSRGGEAEKLFF. The V call is TRBV7-2, the J call TRBJ1-4, with D tentatively TRBD1 (6 bases). Trimming took off 5 bases at V and 8 bases at J, with 15 bases between the two ends. Germline V gene sequence: CDR1 SGHTA, CDR2 FQGNSA. This CDR3 contains 14 residues.

The CDR3 region is CASSYLGTGLNEQFF. The CDR3 nucleotides read TGTGCCAGCAGTTATCTGGGGACAGGGCTCAATGAGCAGTTCTTC. This rearrangement joins TRBV6-6 to TRBJ2-1; 9 bases map to TRBD1. The germline V gene encodes CDR1 MNHNY and CDR2 SVGAGI (reference sequence). This CDR3 comprises 15 residues. V dropped 3 bases and J dropped 6; count of bases not matched to a gene: 6.

V gene TRBV15 combines with J gene TRBJ2-2; possibly TRBD2 for D (6 bases). This CDR3 is built from 16 residues. Germline loops: CDR1 LNHNV, CDR2 YYDKDF (reference sequence). Deletions cut 1 base from V and 6 bases from J, with 15 bases between. The CDR3 bases are TGTGCCACCAGCAGAGTGGTCGGGCGGGGTTCCGGGGAGCTGTTTTTT. It specifies CATSRVVGRGSGELFF.

The rearrangement links TRBV19 to TRBJ1-2; D remains ambiguous. This CDR3 has 12 residues. The germline gives CDR1 LNHDA, CDR2 SQIVND (reference sequence). V was pared by 6 bases and J by 4 bases, with 9 bases between. The CDR3, as DNA: TGTGCCAGTAGCCCAAGCGGCTATGGCTACACCTTC. This gives the protein CASSPSGYGYTF.

The chain combines TRBV5-6 with TRBJ2-1; D is perhaps TRBD1 (6 bases). V lost 4 bases and J 6 bases, leaving 14 bases between the germline ends. This CDR3 is 14 amino acids long. Germline V lookup: CDR1 SGHDT, CDR2 YYEEEE. In nucleotides, the CDR3 is TGTGCCAGCAGCCTGGGACAAGGAGGCAATGAGCAGTTCTTC. This sequence encodes CASSLGQGGNEQFF.

This sequence joins TRBV5-4 and TRBJ1-1; maybe TRBD1 (6 bases). V dropped 4 bases and J dropped 3 bases, with 19 bases sitting between them. Germline V lookup: CDR1 SGHNT, CDR2 YYREEE (reference sequence). The CDR3 has 16 residues. CDR3 in amino acids: CASSGLFGGADTEAFF. The CDR3 region has the DNA TGTGCCAGCAGCGGTCTTTTCGGGGGGGCGGACACTGAAGCTTTCTTT.

This sequence joins TRBV14 and TRBJ2-3; tentative D call: TRBD2 (6 bases). Germline CDR1 is SGHDN and CDR2 is FVKESK. V was clipped by 3 bases and J by 5 bases, with 15 bases between them. This CDR3 contains 15 residues. CDR3 DNA sequence: TGTGCCAGCAGCCACCGGAGGAGGGGTATAGATACGCAGTATTTT. It is translated as CASSHRRRGIDTQYF.

The rearrangement uses TRBV7-2 and TRBJ2-4; 7 bases match TRBD1. The V gene's germline CDR1 is SGHTA and CDR2 FQGNSA. The CDR3 spans 14 residues. V gave up 5 bases and J gave up 7 bases; unmatched junction bases: 8. The CDR3 DNA reads TGTGCCAGCAGCAAGGGACAGTCGAGGAACATTCAGTACTTC. Translating it yields CASSKGQSRNIQYF.

The chain couples TRBV7-9 to TRBJ1-4; a weak D match, TRBD1 (6 bases). Trimming removed 5 bases at V and 4 bases at J, with 14 bases between. Germline V gene sequence: CDR1 SEHNR, CDR2 FQNEAQ (reference sequence). The CDR3 consists of 15 residues. The CDR3 is CASSPPGQRNEKLFF. The CDR3 DNA sequence: TGTGCCAGCAGCCCCCCGGGACAACGTAATGAAAAACTGTTTTTT.

This clone was seen just once. The gene calls are TRBV9 and TRBJ2-5, with D possibly being TRBD1 (6 bases). Germline CDR1 SGDLS, CDR2 YYNGEE. V was cut by 0 bases and J by 2 bases, with 11 bases left in between. The CDR3 covers 15 residues. The CDR3 region is CASSVGGRPQETQYF. The CDR3 DNA sequence: TGTGCCAGCAGCGTAGGGGGGCGTCCACAAGAGACCCAGTACTTC.

J is TRBJ1-2 and V is TRBV15; 7 bases line up with TRBD1. The junction had 10 bases not matched to a gene; V was cut back by 0 bases and J by 6 bases. The CDR3 extends over 16 amino acids. Germline loops: CDR1 LNHNV, CDR2 YYDKDF (reference sequence). CDR3 sequence: CATSRDLEGAMDGYTF. For the CDR3, the DNA is TGTGCCACCAGCAGAGATTTGGAGGGGGCAATGGATGGCTACACCTTC. Looking up the rest from reference TRBV15 and TRBJ1-2 gives the full variable domain: DAMVIQNPRYQVTQFGKPVTLSCSQTLNHNVMYWYQQKSSQAPKLLFHYYDKDFNNEADTPDNFQSRRPNTSFCFLDIRSPGLGDTAMYLCATSRDLEGAMDGYTFGSGTRLTVV.

The chain uses TRBV10-3 and TRBJ1-2, with TRBD1 identical over 8 bases. V was pared by 0 bases and J by 5 bases, with 8 bases of the junction left unmatched. The CDR3 is 16 amino acids. CDR1 is ENHRY, CDR2 SYGVKD, per germline. The chain's CDR3 is CAISESRTGTRYGYTF. The CDR3 DNA is TGTGCCATCAGTGAGTCCCGGACAGGGACTCGGTATGGCTACACCTTC.

The genes are TRBV27 and TRBJ1-1; 8 bases fit TRBD1. Trimming at V came to 3 bases and at J to 1 base, leaving 1 base not matched to a gene. CDR1 and CDR2 from the germline V gene are MNHEY and SMNVEV (reference sequence). The CDR3 loop spans 14 amino acids. In nucleotides, the CDR3 is TGTGCCAGCAGTTTTACAGGGGGGAACACTGAAGCTTTCTTT. Its protein product is CASSFTGGNTEAFF.

This chain uses TRBV29-1 with TRBJ2-5; 7 bases fit TRBD2. The CDR3 totals 14 residues. V lost 5 bases, J lost 5 bases, and 11 bases stayed unmatched. Germline CDR1 SQVTM, CDR2 ANQGSEA. For the CDR3, the DNA is TGCAGCGTTAGCGGATTCGGGGGGTGGGAGACCCAGTACTTC. Translating gives CSVSGFGGWETQYF.

J is TRBJ2-1 and V is TRBV19; perhaps TRBD1 as D (5 bases). The CDR3 runs to 17 residues. The germline V and J ends were trimmed by 2 bases and 8 bases, with 22 bases remaining between them. Germline V gene lookup returns CDR1 LNHDA and CDR2 SQIVND (reference sequence). CDR3 amino acids: CASSIRATVFDTDEQFF. The CDR3 DNA sequence: TGTGCCAGTAGTATACGCGCGACAGTCTTCGACACGGATGAGCAGTTCTTC.

The rearrangement uses TRBV19 and TRBJ2-1, with TRBD1 as a possible D gene (5 bases). Trimming took 4 bases from V and 6 from J, leaving 19 bases between them. Looked up from germline, CDR1 is LNHDA and CDR2 is SQIVND (reference sequence). The CDR3 is 16 amino acids. The CDR3 loop is CASSSERSYGANEQFF. The DNA of the CDR3 is TGTGCCAGTAGTAGTGAAAGGAGTTATGGGGCCAATGAGCAGTTCTTC.

V usage is TRBV14 and J usage is TRBJ1-2; TRBD1 agrees at 7 bases. Germline assignment: CDR1 SGHDN and CDR2 FVKESK. The CDR3 covers 17 residues. V shed 0 bases and J 4 bases; nucleotides not matched to a gene: 11. CDR3 coding DNA: TGTGCCAGCAGCCAAGAGCACCTTGGACAGGCGCTCTATGGCTACACCTTC. This sequence encodes CASSQEHLGQALYGYTF. The full variable domain, completed using reference TRBV14 and TRBJ1-2, is EAGVTQFPSHSVIEKGQTVTLRCDPISGHDNLYWYRRVMGKEIKFLLHFVKESKQDESGMPNNRFLAERTGGTYSTLKVQPAELEDSGVYFCASSQEHLGQALYGYTFGSGTRLTVV.

In this sample, this clone turned up once. The chain combines TRBV5-5 with TRBJ1-1; the match to TRBD1 covers 8 bases. The CDR3 is made up of 15 amino acids. V lost 4 bases to trimming and J lost 2 bases; unmatched junction nucleotides: 7. Looked up from germline, CDR1 is SGHKS and CDR2 is YYEKEE (reference sequence). The CDR3, as DNA: TGTGCCAGCAGCCACCCGGACAGGGTTAACACTGAAGCTTTCTTT. Protein sequence: CASSHPDRVNTEAFF.